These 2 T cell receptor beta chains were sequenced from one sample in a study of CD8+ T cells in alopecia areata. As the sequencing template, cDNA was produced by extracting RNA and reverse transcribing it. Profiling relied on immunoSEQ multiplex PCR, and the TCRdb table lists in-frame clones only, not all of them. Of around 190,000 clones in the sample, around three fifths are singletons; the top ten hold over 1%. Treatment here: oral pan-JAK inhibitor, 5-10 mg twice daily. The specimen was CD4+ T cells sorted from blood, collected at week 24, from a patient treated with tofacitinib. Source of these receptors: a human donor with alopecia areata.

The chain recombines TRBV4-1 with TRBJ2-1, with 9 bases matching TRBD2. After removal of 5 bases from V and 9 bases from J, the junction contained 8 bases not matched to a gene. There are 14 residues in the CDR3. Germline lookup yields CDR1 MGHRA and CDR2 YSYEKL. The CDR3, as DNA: TGCGCCAGCAGCTTTCCCGGGACTAGCAGTGAGCAGTTCTTC. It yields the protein CASSFPGTSSEQFF.

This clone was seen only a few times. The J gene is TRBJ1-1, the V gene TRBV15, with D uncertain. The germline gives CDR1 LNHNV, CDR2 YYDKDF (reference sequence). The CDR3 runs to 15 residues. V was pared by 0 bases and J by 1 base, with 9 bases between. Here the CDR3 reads CATSRDLLRNTEAFF. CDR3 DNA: TGTGCCACCAGCAGAGATCTTCTGAGGAACACTGAAGCTTTCTTT.